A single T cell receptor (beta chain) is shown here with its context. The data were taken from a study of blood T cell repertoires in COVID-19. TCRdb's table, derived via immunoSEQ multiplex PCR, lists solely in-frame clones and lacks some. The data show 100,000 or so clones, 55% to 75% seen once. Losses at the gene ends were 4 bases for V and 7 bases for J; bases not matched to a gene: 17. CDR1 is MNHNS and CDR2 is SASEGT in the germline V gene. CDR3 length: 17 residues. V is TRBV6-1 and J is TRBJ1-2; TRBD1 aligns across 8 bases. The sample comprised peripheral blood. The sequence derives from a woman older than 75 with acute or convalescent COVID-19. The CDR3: CASSAAQGIVTGGGYTF. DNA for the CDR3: TGTGCCAGCAGTGCCGCACAGGGCATAGTTACAGGGGGTGGCTACACCTTC.